This T cell receptor (beta chain) was captured in a study of T cells after yellow fever vaccination (dated by TCRdb to between 2017 and 2020). Background for the entire study: The SMART-Seq v4 Ultra Low Input RNA kit was used to prepare libraries from fractions with low cell numbers. To follow T-cell clones before and after primary and booster YFV17D yellow fever vaccination, bulk TCR alpha and beta repertoires were sequenced over time. Two healthy male donors, one aged 18 to 29 and one aged 30 to 40 years, were included in the cohort. Bulk PBMC replicates and cell subsets were isolated from blood drawn at multiple timepoints before and after both primary and secondary immunization. Broad study findings and their caveats: A small share of clonotypes occurred in both CD4 and CD8 compartments, likely arising from convergent recombination. After the booster, most clones that had expanded after primary vaccination were detected again (approximately 96% of CD4 and around 88% of CD8), suggesting broad maintenance of memory. Because the study included only two donors, the extent to which the findings can be generalized is limited. Compared with the primary T-cell response, the secondary T-cell response was faster but weaker, reaching its peak on day 5 rather than on day 15. FACS-sorted repertoires could contain abundant contaminating clonotypes from the bulk population, so computational filtering was required.

In the case of this clonotype: Its antigen is not yet known. No much larger clone exists at a distance of one base, and base qualities are not known.

TCR cDNA was made using 5'RACE template switching, a step that added a universal primer site and unique molecular identifiers. Priming for cDNA synthesis came from both the TCR alpha and TCR beta constant segments. Library amplification used two PCR steps, and the second PCR step added sample barcodes and sequencing adapters. Sequencing of libraries was performed on Illumina HiSeq 2500 (2x100 bp) or NovaSeq (2x150 bp). From the authors' description of their analysis: MIGEC was used to demultiplex reads and collapse the reads into UMI consensus sequences, and MiXCR was used for V(D)J alignment. Vaccine-responding clonotypes were defined with edgeR using replicate PBMC samples, requiring FDR below 0.01 and a log2 fold change above 5 up to day 15. CD4 or CD8 identity was assigned to each bulk clonotype according to whether the clonotype was present at higher abundance in the sequenced CD4 repertoire or the sequenced CD8 repertoire. TCRdb itself trimmed the public reads at Q25 with fastp, ran MiXCR and retained productive beta chains. Identical CDR3 proteins give one entry, which carries the most common genes and DNA. The V and J calls follow TCRdb's processing rather than the paper's. A total of approximately 300,000 distinct CDR3 sequences appear in this sample, 6.8% of them only once. The ten largest make up around 17% of the sample.

The treatment or condition label corresponds to: live attenuated yellow fever vaccine strain. At each blood-draw timepoint, two biological replicates of bulk PBMCs were obtained. PBMCs were isolated from peripheral blood using a standard Ficoll-Paque protocol. TriZol was used to extract RNA from bulk PBMCs, CD4 and CD8 fractions, and dextramer-positive and dextramer-negative fractions. V ends up 3 bases short and J 1 base short, with an unmatched junction base count of 10. From the cysteine through the phenylalanine, the CDR3 covers 18 amino acids. Kept here is only the CDR3 DNA, which spans 54 bases and is read in frame from base 1. CDR1 and CDR2 are drawn from the germline V gene: SGHRS, YFSETQ.

This TCR came from a man aged 18 to 30 who received the YFV17D yellow fever vaccine. The source material was PBMCs, sampled more than 35 days after the first yellow fever vaccination. The chain couples TRBV5-1 to TRBJ2-3; 11 junctional bases match TRBD2. The CDR3 protein: CASSSYPSGGTRTDTQYF. The DNA is as follows: TGCGCCAGCAGCTCATACCCTAGCGGGGGGACACGCACAGATACGCAGTATTTT.